A single sample is the source of the 25 T cell receptor beta chains below, sequenced in a study of shared clonotypes between healthy human individuals. Measured with immunoSEQ multiplex PCR; TCRdb has only the in-frame clones, and not every one. This sample yields 550,000 to 800,000 clones, of which around two thirds are seen a single time; less than 2% belongs to the top ten. Sequencing used memory CD4+ T cells sorted from blood. Indicated subset: CD45RA-negative fraction. The receptor source for this set is a woman aged 25 to 39 in good health.

Of note for this clone: The same CDR3 is also encoded by other DNA sequences in this sample. The chain joins TRBV29-1 to TRBJ1-4; D might be TRBD1 (6 bases). The CDR3 is 13 amino acids. Trimming removed 3 bases at V and 4 bases at J, with 9 bases between. Germline-derived CDR1 and CDR2 are SQVTM and ANQGSEA. CDR3 sequence: CSVETGLNEKLFF. The CDR3 coding sequence is TGCAGCGTTGAGACAGGTCTTAATGAAAAACTGTTTTTT.

The CDR3 here is CASSLSSPNQETQYF. In DNA, the CDR3 is TGCGCCAGCAGCTTGTCGTCCCCTAACCAAGAGACCCAGTACTTC. The J gene is TRBJ2-5, the V gene TRBV5-1; D is uncertain. Trimming removed 1 base from V and 0 bases from J, with 10 bases in between. The CDR3 spans 15 residues. Germline V gives CDR1 SGHRS, CDR2 YFSETQ.

V is TRBV5-1 and J is TRBJ2-3; no definite D call. This CDR3 comprises 13 residues. The ends were cut back, 2 bases at V and 2 bases at J, with 6 bases in the middle. Germline-derived CDR1 and CDR2 are SGHRS and YFSETQ. The DNA of the CDR3 is TGCGCCAGCAGCTTACCCGTCACAGATACGCAGTATTTT. Encoded protein: CASSLPVTDTQYF.

The gene calls are TRBV2 and TRBJ2-3; 8 bases map to TRBD2. This CDR3 spans 15 amino acids. J gave up 3 bases and V 6 bases, and 8 bases lay outside the gene matches. Germline V lookup: CDR1 SNHLY, CDR2 FYNNEI. Here the CDR3 reads CASRSTSGTTDTQYF. The CDR3 coding sequence is TGTGCCAGCAGATCTACTAGCGGCACTACAGATACGCAGTATTTT.

V usage is TRBV28 and J usage is TRBJ2-6, with D unresolved. V lost 3 bases, J lost 2 bases, and 8 bases lay in between. This CDR3 comprises 15 residues. Germline-derived CDR1 and CDR2 are MDHEN and SYDVKM. CDR3 residues: CASSFWKAGANVLTF. The CDR3 region has the DNA TGTGCCAGCAGTTTCTGGAAAGCTGGGGCCAACGTCCTGACTTTC.

This chain joins TRBV5-3 and TRBJ2-1, with D maybe TRBD1 (6 bases). TRBV5-3 counts as an open reading frame of uncertain function. The CDR3 consists of 14 residues. V dropped 8 bases and J dropped 8 bases, with 20 bases sitting between them. CDR3 DNA: TGTGCCAGGGACAGAGGAGGTTGGCGCGATGAGCAGTTCTTC. Translated: CARDRGGWRDEQFF.

This clone was detected many times. The CDR3 DNA sequence: TGTGCCTGGAGTAGAGCCAGTAGCAATCAGCCCCAGCATTTT. Translated, it gives CAWSRASSNQPQHF. V and J are TRBV30 and TRBJ1-5; D is uncertain. Germline CDR1 reads GTSNPN; CDR2 reads SVGIG (reference sequence). CDR3 length equals 14 residues. The ends were cut back, 2 bases at V and 0 bases at J, with 8 bases in the middle.

The chain carries TRBV29-1 and TRBJ2-7; D tentatively reads TRBD1 or TRBD2 (5 bases each). V was shortened by 4 bases and J by 6 bases, with 10 bases between the two germline ends. CDR1 SQVTM and CDR2 ANQGSEA come from the germline V gene. The length of the CDR3 is 11 residues. The CDR3 reads CSVGGTGEQYF. In nucleotides, the CDR3 is TGCAGCGTTGGTGGGACGGGCGAGCAGTACTTC.

This chain connects TRBV6-5 to TRBJ2-1, with 15 bases identical to TRBD2. This CDR3 is 15 amino acids long. Germline CDR1 MNHEY, CDR2 SVGAGI. Germline trimming cut 4 bases from V and 9 bases from J; bases unmatched to any gene: 4. The chain's CDR3 is CASSLGLAGGSEQFF. Here the CDR3 DNA reads TGTGCCAGCAGTTTGGGACTAGCGGGAGGATCTGAGCAGTTCTTC.

The chain links TRBV27 to TRBJ2-2; a possible D gene is TRBD2 (5 bases). CDR3 length equals 15 residues. V dropped 1 base and J dropped 5 bases, with 11 bases sitting between them. The germline V gene encodes CDR1 MNHEY and CDR2 SMNVEV (reference sequence). The chain's CDR3 is CASSLLARGTGELFF. CDR3 coding DNA: TGTGCCAGCAGTTTATTGGCCCGAGGGACCGGGGAGCTGTTTTTT.

The table lists this clone with a few counts. This sequence joins TRBV5-1 and TRBJ2-7; no definite D call. CDR1 is SGHRS and CDR2 is YFSETQ in the germline V gene. The V and J ends lost 2 bases and 6 bases respectively, with 12 bases between them. CDR3 length: 13 amino acids. CDR3 in amino acids: CASSLAPFSEQYF. In DNA form, the CDR3 reads TGCGCCAGCAGCTTAGCCCCCTTCTCCGAGCAGTACTTC.

CDR3 coding DNA: TGTGCCAGCAGTTTAGCGGGGAGCGAGCAGTACTTC. This codes for CASSLAGSEQYF. V and J are TRBV6-5 and TRBJ2-7, with 8 bases identical to TRBD2. CDR3 size: 12 residues. After removal of 4 bases from V and 6 bases from J, the junction contained 2 bases not matched to a gene. The germline V gene encodes CDR1 MNHEY and CDR2 SVGAGI.

The V and J genes are TRBV2 and TRBJ1-3; tentatively, D is TRBD1 (5 bases). The ends were cut back, 5 bases at V and 2 bases at J, with 13 bases in the middle. Germline V gene lookup returns CDR1 SNHLY and CDR2 FYNNEI. This CDR3 comprises 15 residues. This chain's CDR3 is CASSSDSRTGNTIYF. In DNA, the CDR3 is TGTGCCAGCAGTTCCGACAGTCGGACTGGAAACACCATATATTTT.

V gene TRBV28 combines with J gene TRBJ2-7; 12 positions match TRBD2. Germline-derived CDR1 and CDR2 are MDHEN and SYDVKM. V lost 3 bases and J lost 0; bases outside the gene matches: 12. This CDR3 contains 19 residues. The CDR3 nucleotides read TGTGCCAGCAGTTTTCGACTAGCGGGAGCGACAAAACCCTCCTACGAGCAGTACTTC. This gives the protein CASSFRLAGATKPSYEQYF.

The chain joins TRBV5-1 to TRBJ2-5, with 12 nucleotides matching TRBD2. The J call is uncertain, as TRBJ2-7 better fits the DNA end. This CDR3 spans 16 amino acids. From germline, CDR1 is SGHRS and CDR2 YFSETQ. CDR3 amino acids: CASSLLAGGGSYEQYF. The CDR3, as DNA: TGCGCCAGCAGTTTACTAGCGGGAGGTGGGTCCTACGAGCAGTACTTC.

The chain carries TRBV19 and TRBJ2-3, with 10 bases matching TRBD1. The J segment lost 1 base and the V segment lost 6 bases, leaving 7 bases of the junction unmatched. This CDR3 region has 16 residues. CDR1 is LNHDA and CDR2 is SQIVND in the germline V gene (reference sequence). The CDR3 sequence: CASSRQGAVGTDTQYF. In DNA form, the CDR3 reads TGTGCCAGTAGCAGACAGGGGGCTGTCGGCACAGATACGCAGTATTTT. Together with reference TRBV19 and TRBJ2-3, the CDR3 gives the full variable domain: DGGITQSPKYLFRKEGQNVTLSCEQNLNHDAMYWYRQDPGQGLRLIYYSQIVNDFQKGDIAEGYSVSREKKESFPLTVTSAQKNPTAFYLCASSRQGAVGTDTQYFGPGTRLTVL.

The V call is TRBV11-3, the J call TRBJ2-1, with D unresolved. In germline, CDR1 is SGHNT, CDR2 YENEEA. V dropped 1 base and J dropped 5 bases, with 12 bases sitting between them. CDR3 size: 15 residues. CDR3 protein: CASSLGLVGDNEQFF. The CDR3 nucleotides read TGTGCCAGCAGCTTAGGCCTAGTTGGGGACAATGAGCAGTTCTTC.

The chain links TRBV7-9 to TRBJ1-4; 8 bases are a match to TRBD1. V shed 5 bases and J 0 bases; nucleotides not matched to a gene: 2. CDR1 is SEHNR, CDR2 FQNEAQ, per germline (reference sequence). CDR3 length: 15 amino acids. The CDR3 here is CASSQGATTNEKLFF. In DNA form, the CDR3 reads TGTGCCAGCAGCCAGGGGGCAACAACTAATGAAAAACTGTTTTTT. Based on the CDR3 plus reference TRBV7-9 and TRBJ1-4, the full variable domain is DTGVSQNPRHKITKRGQNVTFRCDPISEHNRLYWYRQTLGQGPEFLTYFQNEAQLEKSRLLSDRFSAERPKGSFSTLEIQRTEQGDSAMYLCASSQGATTNEKLFFGSGTQLSVL.

This chain connects TRBV6-1 to TRBJ2-7; TRBD1 agrees at 10 bases. Germline-derived CDR1 and CDR2 are MNHNS and SASEGT. Trimming cost V 8 bases and J 3 bases; bases outside gene matches: 7. CDR3 size: 14 residues. The CDR3 region is CASRPGQGFYEQYF. Written as DNA, the CDR3 is TGTGCCAGCCGACCGGGACAGGGGTTCTACGAGCAGTACTTC.

This clone is a singleton in its sample. This chain joins TRBV10-3 and TRBJ1-2; 10 bases map to TRBD1. The V gene's germline CDR1 is ENHRY and CDR2 SYGVKD. There are 17 residues in the CDR3. J was trimmed by 7 bases and V by 1 base; bases with no gene match: 12. CDR3 region: CAISEWQNPGQGSGYTF. In DNA form, the CDR3 reads TGTGCCATCAGTGAGTGGCAAAACCCGGGACAGGGGTCTGGCTACACCTTC.

The chain combines TRBV6-5 with TRBJ1-6; 8 positions agree with TRBD1. This CDR3 region has 15 residues. Germline-derived CDR1 and CDR2 are MNHEY and SVGAGI. With 0 bases clipped from V and 10 bases from J, the junction kept 5 bases outside the gene matches. The CDR3 loop is CASSYSQGAESPLHF. The CDR3 DNA reads as TGTGCCAGCAGTTACTCGCAGGGGGCGGAATCACCCCTCCACTTT.

The chain combines TRBV15 with TRBJ2-5; a possible D gene is TRBD2 (6 bases). The CDR3 sequence is 13 residues long. Germline-derived CDR1 and CDR2 are LNHNV and YYDKDF (reference sequence). V was trimmed by 10 bases and J by 2 bases, leaving 14 bases between them. The CDR3 DNA reads as TGTGCCAGTTCGACTAGTCCACAAGAGACCCAGTACTTC. Translated: CASSTSPQETQYF. Drawing the rest from reference TRBV15 and TRBJ2-5, the complete variable domain is DAMVIQNPRYQVTQFGKPVTLSCSQTLNHNVMYWYQQKSSQAPKLLFHYYDKDFNNEADTPDNFQSRRPNTSFCFLDIRSPGLGDTAMYLCASSTSPQETQYFGPGTRLLVL.

V gene TRBV4-1 combines with J gene TRBJ2-1, with 9 bases lining up with TRBD2. Trimming cost V 0 bases and J 6 bases; bases outside gene matches: 9. CDR1 is MGHRA, CDR2 YSYEKL, per germline. This CDR3 spans 17 amino acids. CDR3 in DNA: TGCGCCAGCAGCCAAGAGGTAGCGGGAGAGTCGCGCAATGAGCAGTTCTTC. It specifies CASSQEVAGESRNEQFF.

In regard to this clone: This sample also contains other DNA sequences that code for the same CDR3. This chain joins TRBV18 and TRBJ2-1; 14 positions match TRBD2. V dropped 3 bases and J dropped 9; count of bases not matched to a gene: 4. Germline V lookup: CDR1 KGHSH, CDR2 LQKENI. This CDR3 contains 15 residues. The chain's CDR3 is CASSPGLAGVGEQFF. The CDR3 coding sequence is TGTGCCAGCTCACCGGGACTAGCGGGAGTTGGTGAGCAGTTCTTC.

Only one count was recorded for this clone. The rearrangement links TRBV5-1 to TRBJ1-4, with TRBD1 matching over 9 bases. The CDR3 totals 14 residues. Germline loops: CDR1 SGHRS, CDR2 YFSETQ. After removal of 4 bases from V and 8 bases from J, the junction contained 6 bases not matched to a gene. CDR3 in DNA: TGCGCCAGCAGCATACAGGGGGCTGAGGAAAAACTGTTTTTT. It is translated as CASSIQGAEEKLFF. Together with reference TRBV5-1 and TRBJ1-4, the CDR3 gives the full variable domain: KAGVTQTPRYLIKTRGQQVTLSCSPISGHRSVSWYQQTPGQGLQFLFEYFSETQRNKGNFPGRFSGRQFSNSRSEMNVSTLELGDSALYLCASSIQGAEEKLFFGSGTQLSVL.